This TCR beta chain was documented in a study of vaccination and CD4 T cells after COVID-19. The CDR3 totals 16 residues. V lost 1 base, J lost 2 bases, and 6 bases stayed unmatched. In germline, CDR1 is SGHTA, CDR2 FQGNSA. The sample's treatment: roughly nine-day PBMC culture with coronavirus spike peptide pools or control peptides (ViraFEST assay). The Oncomine TCR Beta short-read assay was what sequenced the DNA obtained from cultured CD4+ T cells. TCRdb called the PCR reads again in MiXCR, with one record for every CDR3 protein. The data hold around 20,000 distinct CDR3 sequences, with approximately 67% observed a single time. In its sample, this clonotype was seen a few times. The antigen remains unidentified.

Sequenced material: CD4+ T cells from blood, cultured in vitro. This TCR was recovered from a human donor who had recovered from COVID-19. The chain combines TRBV7-2 with TRBJ2-7; TRBD2 agrees at 9 bases. The CDR3 DNA reads TGTGCCAGCAGCTTAGGCGGGAGGGCCCTACCCTACGAGCAGTACTTC. Protein product: CASSLGGRALPYEQYF.